There are a few counts of the clone carrying this T cell receptor (beta chain). Its antigen is currently unknown. This entry belongs to a study of response to subunit inactivated influenza vaccine. Study-level points and caveats: Authors suggested each seasonal influenza vaccination recruits few new T cells.

MiXCR, applied by TCRdb to the RT-PCR reads, yields one record per CDR3 protein. The sample records fewer than 700,000 distinct CDR3 sequences, roughly 13% being singletons. The V end lost 0 bases, the J end lost 5 bases, and 11 bases lay between the germline ends. Germline V gene data show CDR1 as SGHRS and CDR2 as YFSETQ. CDR3 length: 15 residues. The chain is built from TRBV5-1 and TRBJ2-2, with D tentatively TRBD1 (6 bases). The input for sequencing was PBMCs from blood, taken 40 to 50 days after vaccination. This sequence originates from a man aged 50-60 years who received an inactivated influenza vaccine. The CDR3 here is CASSLDQGWTGELFF. The CDR3 DNA reads TGCGCCAGCAGCTTGGACCAGGGGTGGACCGGGGAGCTGTTTTTT.